A selection of T cell receptor beta chains follows, all from one sample in a study of T cell responses to AZD1222 COVID-19 vaccine. Measured with immunoSEQ multiplex PCR; TCRdb has only the in-frame clones, and not every one. The repertoire holds 100,000 to 150,000 clones, with around 85% as singletons. Sequenced here: peripheral blood, sampled 28 days after the second AZD1222 dose. The receptors come from an adult who received the AZD1222 COVID-19 vaccine. Both conserved end residues are part of each CDR3. Each record gives: J gene, D gene, clone size, V gene, CDR3 protein, CDR3 DNA. D genes are given only for firm matches. Not all rows give a size; the values are once, few, many and, for expanded clones, a class.

TRBJ1-4	TRBD1	.	TRBV5-1	CASSARTGGAEKLFF	TGCGCCAGCAGCGCAAGGACAGGAGGGGCTGAAAAACTGTTTTTT
TRBJ1-5	TRBD1	once	TRBV9	CASSARDSSNQPQHF	TGTGCCAGCAGCGCTCGGGACAGTAGCAATCAGCCCCAGCATTTT
TRBJ2-1	.	.	TRBV30	CAWSDEVGGSYNEQFF	TGTGCCTGGAGCGACGAGGTGGGGGGATCCTACAATGAGCAGTTCTTC
TRBJ2-1	TRBD2	few	TRBV4-3	CASSQDYTVGGEQFF	TGCGCCAGCAGCCAAGATTATACAGTCGGGGGGGAGCAGTTCTTC
TRBJ1-4	TRBD1	.	TRBV27	CASSRNRRDRGENEKLFF	TGTGCCAGCAGCCGAAACCGCAGGGACAGGGGAGAAAATGAAAAACTGTTTTTT
TRBJ2-7	.	.	TRBV2	CASLVTGSSYEQYF	TGTGCCAGCCTAGTAACGGGGAGCTCCTACGAGCAGTACTTC
TRBJ2-7	TRBD1	few	TRBV5-1	CASSKGQGEYEQYF	TGCGCCAGCAGCAAGGGACAGGGTGAATACGAGCAGTACTTC
TRBJ1-2	TRBD1	.	TRBV27	CASSLTTGIYGYTF	TGTGCCAGCAGTTTGACGACAGGGATCTATGGCTACACCTTC
TRBJ1-1	.	.	TRBV7-4	CASSQSTDTEAFF	TGTGCCAGCAGCCAGTCGACTGACACTGAAGCTTTCTTT
TRBJ1-1	.	.	TRBV6-1	CASSEVLGIAYRSTEAFF	TGTGCCAGCAGTGAAGTTTTGGGGATCGCTTACAGGAGTACTGAAGCTTTCTTT
TRBJ1-4	.	.	TRBV18	CASSPNWDGNEKLFF	TGTGCCAGCTCACCGAATTGGGACGGGAATGAAAAACTGTTTTTT
TRBJ1-3	TRBD1	once	TRBV5-4	CASSPGGAGNTIYF	TGTGCCAGCAGCCCAGGGGGGGCTGGAAACACCATATATTTT
TRBJ1-2	.	few	TRBV5-6	CASSSDHYGYTF	TGTGCCAGCAGCTCGGATCACTATGGCTACACCTTC
TRBJ1-3	.	.	TRBV28	CASSSGREAIYF	TGTGCCAGCAGTTCCGGCCGGGAGGCCATATATTTT
TRBJ2-7	.	few	TRBV6-2/TRBV6-3	CASSYTQTTGGYEQYF	TGTGCCAGCAGTTACACACAGACTACGGGTGGCTACGAGCAGTACTTC
TRBJ2-5	.	.	TRBV27	CASRRGAQETQYF	TGTGCCAGCAGGAGGGGAGCCCAAGAGACCCAGTACTTC
TRBJ1-2	.	.	TRBV7-9	CASSLVAENYGYTF	TGTGCCAGCAGCTTAGTAGCAGAGAACTATGGCTACACCTTC
TRBJ2-1	.	.	TRBV7-9	CASSADSHRSYNEQFF	TGTGCCAGCAGCGCCGATAGCCACCGCTCCTACAATGAGCAGTTCTTC
TRBJ2-5	.	.	TRBV11-1	CASSLTKTGQETQYF	TGTGCCAGCAGCTTAACCAAGACAGGTCAAGAGACCCAGTACTTC
TRBJ2-7	TRBD1	few	TRBV2	CASSGEARDRGHF	TGTGCCAGCAGTGGAGAGGCGCGGGACAGGGGGCACTTC
TRBJ2-1	TRBD1	.	TRBV11-2	CASRRGTGSYNEQFF	TGTGCCAGCAGGCGGGGGACAGGGTCCTACAATGAGCAGTTCTTC
TRBJ2-5	TRBD2	once	TRBV5-4	CASSLGTSGAYLQETQYF	TGTGCCAGCAGCTTGGGGACTAGCGGGGCCTATCTCCAAGAGACCCAGTACTTC
TRBJ1-6	.	.	TRBV5-4	CASSLRDTPGLGSYNSPLHF	TGTGCCAGCAGCTTGCGCGACACACCGGGACTGGGCTCCTATAATTCACCCCTCCACTTT